The 6 T cell receptor beta chains listed next were all sequenced from one sample in a study of shared clonotypes between healthy human individuals. Assay used: immunoSEQ multiplex PCR; TCRdb lists only in-frame clones, some missing. In the table there are around 700,000 clones, about 91% of which are singletons. CD45RO-negative, CCR7-positively selected cells formed the naive CD8 fraction, excluding terminally differentiated effector memory CD45RA+ cells. Sequencing was carried out using naive CD8+ T cells sorted from blood. All receptors come from a man under 40 in good health.

The V call is TRBV6-5, the J call TRBJ2-5; TRBD2 matches at 10 bases. The CDR3 is 15 residues long. The V gene end was trimmed by 0 bases and the J gene end by 9 bases; junction bases not matched to a gene: 7. The germline gives CDR1 MNHEY, CDR2 SVGAGI. The CDR3 region is CASSYSPSGSYAQYF. The DNA of the CDR3 is TGTGCCAGCAGTTACTCGCCTAGCGGGAGTTATGCCCAGTACTTC.

Turning to this clone: This sample also contains other DNA sequences that code for the same CDR3. The chain links TRBV28 to TRBJ2-7; 7 positions agree with TRBD2. The germline V gene has CDR1 MDHEN and CDR2 SYDVKM. Germline trimming cut 6 bases from V and 3 bases from J; bases unmatched to any gene: 2. The CDR3 is made up of 12 amino acids. CDR3 residues: CASSSGDYEQYF. The DNA for the CDR3 is TGTGCCAGCAGCAGCGGGGACTACGAGCAGTACTTC.

Comment on this clone: Within the sample, other DNA sequences also encode this same CDR3. V usage is TRBV9 and J usage is TRBJ1-1, with 8 bases that match TRBD1. Germline CDR1 SGDLS, CDR2 YYNGEE. The CDR3 is made up of 13 amino acids. Trimming at V came to 3 bases and at J to 5 bases, leaving 3 bases not matched to a gene. The CDR3 loop reads CASSGTGGTEAFF. DNA of the CDR3: TGTGCCAGCAGCGGCACAGGGGGAACTGAAGCTTTCTTT.

The rearrangement joins TRBV4-1 to TRBJ2-1, with 9 positions matching TRBD2. This CDR3 spans 18 amino acids. Trimming at V came to 3 bases and at J to 5 bases, leaving 14 bases not matched to a gene. Germline CDR1 is MGHRA and CDR2 is YSYEKL. This CDR3 reads CASSHIGTSHFWDNEQFF. CDR3 coding DNA: TGCGCCAGCAGCCACATCGGGACTAGCCATTTTTGGGACAATGAGCAGTTCTTC.

Of note for this clone: The sample holds other DNA sequences that translate to the same CDR3. The V gene is TRBV27, the J gene TRBJ2-7, with D maybe TRBD1 (5 bases). Between the trimmed V and J ends, which lost 0 bases and 4 bases, there was a span of 10 bases. The length of the CDR3 is 14 residues. CDR1 and CDR2 (germline): MNHEY, SMNVEV (reference sequence). The CDR3 DNA follows: TGTGCCAGCAGTTTATCCACAGGATCTTACGAGCAGTACTTC. This translates into CASSLSTGSYEQYF.

This chain uses TRBV6-5 with TRBJ2-5; the D gene is possibly TRBD1 (5 bases). The ends were cut back, 2 bases at V and 5 bases at J, with 15 bases in the middle. Germline V lookup: CDR1 MNHEY, CDR2 SVGAGI. This CDR3 contains 15 residues. The CDR3 DNA reads TGTGCCAGCAGTTACACCACACAGGAAGGGGAGACCCAGTACTTC. This codes for CASSYTTQEGETQYF.